Presented here are 8 T cell receptor beta chains from one specimen sequenced in a study of cytomegalovirus exposure and HLA in healthy donors. The study ran its PCR with 60 Vbeta and 13 Jbeta primers. Using immunoSEQ multiplex PCR, the repertoire was profiled, and TCRdb retains in-frame clones only, with some absent. Among approximately 40,000 clones listed, roughly four fifths were seen once. The source material was PBMCs. Receptors originate from a woman aged 40 to 50 in good health and CMV-seronegative.

CDR3 sequence reads: CATPGGNTEAFF. CDR3 nucleotide sequence: TGTGCCACACCCGGAGGGAACACTGAAGCTTTCTTT. The chain joins TRBV2 to TRBJ1-1; no clear D. The CDR3 length is 12 residues. Germline CDR1 and CDR2: SNHLY and FYNNEI. V was pared by 10 bases and J by 1 base, with 10 bases between. The whole variable domain, remainder taken from reference TRBV2 and TRBJ1-1, is EPEVTQTPSHQVTQMGQEVILRCVPISNHLYFYWYRQILGQKVEFLVSFYNNEISEKSEIFDDQFSVERPDGSNFTLKIRSTKLEDSAMYFCATPGGNTEAFFGQGTRLTVV.

The rearrangement uses TRBV11-2 and TRBJ1-1; TRBD1 agrees at 9 bases. V shed 4 bases and J 0 bases; nucleotides not matched to a gene: 6. This CDR3 region has 16 residues. Germline V lookup: CDR1 SGHAT, CDR2 FQNNGV. CDR3 coding DNA: TGTGCCAGCAGCTCCCCCGGACAGGGGTTGAACACTGAAGCTTTCTTT. It yields the protein CASSSPGQGLNTEAFF. Filled out from reference TRBV11-2 and TRBJ1-1, the complete variable domain reads EAGVAQSPRYKIIEKRQSVAFWCNPISGHATLYWYQQILGQGPKLLIQFQNNGVVDDSQLPKDRFSAERLKGVDSTLKIQPAKLEDSAVYLCASSSPGQGLNTEAFFGQGTRLTVV.

The chain recombines TRBV13 with TRBJ1-1; D may be TRBD1 (6 bases). Germline CDR1 and CDR2: PRHDT and FYEKMQ (reference sequence). This CDR3 contains 14 residues. Trimming took off 6 bases at V and 1 base at J, with 12 bases between the two ends. The chain's CDR3 is CASSFRGANTEAFF. CDR3 coding DNA: TGTGCCAGCAGTTTCAGGGGCGCGAACACTGAAGCTTTCTTT. The full variable domain, completed using reference TRBV13 and TRBJ1-1, is AAGVIQSPRHLIKEKRETATLKCYPIPRHDTVYWYQQGPGQDPQFLISFYEKMQSDKGSIPDRFSAQQFSDYHSELNMSSLELGDSALYFCASSFRGANTEAFFGQGTRLTVV.

The chain couples TRBV7-8 to TRBJ1-3; 7 nucleotides align to TRBD1. Germline CDR1 and CDR2: SGHVS and FQNEAQ. V shed 8 bases, J shed 0 bases, and the junction held 13 bases outside the gene matches. The length of the CDR3 is 17 residues. CDR3 bases: TGTGCCAGCGGTCCCGGGACAGCCACTTTCTCTGGAAACACCATATATTTT. This sequence encodes CASGPGTATFSGNTIYF.

This clone showed up just a few times. The chain couples TRBV28 to TRBJ2-1; a possible D gene is TRBD2 (5 bases). Trimming cost V 5 bases and J 0 bases, with 14 bases left between them. The CDR3 has 16 residues. Per germline, CDR1 MDHEN and CDR2 SYDVKM. CDR3 protein: CASSTPRGSSYNEQFF. CDR3 bases: TGTGCCAGCAGTACCCCTCGGGGTAGCTCCTACAATGAGCAGTTCTTC.

The chain couples TRBV7-2 to TRBJ2-7; TRBD1 agrees at 12 bases. Unmatched junction bases numbered 4, after V lost 2 bases and J lost 5 bases. Germline V gives CDR1 SGHTA, CDR2 FQGNSA. This CDR3 has 15 residues. The CDR3 loop is CASSLLGQGAHEQYF. The CDR3 nucleotides read TGTGCCAGCAGCTTACTGGGACAGGGGGCCCACGAGCAGTACTTC.

This chain links TRBV7-2 with TRBJ1-1; unclear D gene. V was clipped by 3 bases and J by 1 base, with 12 bases between them. The CDR3 runs to 15 residues. Germline V gives CDR1 SGHTA, CDR2 FQGNSA. This CDR3 is CASSFSSSRNTEAFF. In DNA, the CDR3 is TGTGCCAGCAGCTTCTCGTCCTCCAGGAACACTGAAGCTTTCTTT. The full variable domain, with the rest looked up from reference TRBV7-2 and TRBJ1-1, is GAGVSQSPSNKVTEKGKDVELRCDPISGHTALYWYRQSLGQGLEFLIYFQGNSAPDKSGLPSDRFSAERTGGSVSTLTIQRTQQEDSAVYLCASSFSSSRNTEAFFGQGTRLTVV.

The chain carries TRBV7-9 and TRBJ1-2; the match to TRBD1 covers 7 bases. With 11 bases clipped from V and 10 bases from J, the junction kept 7 bases outside the gene matches. CDR1 is SEHNR and CDR2 is FQNEAQ in the germline V gene (reference sequence). This CDR3 is built from 10 residues. CDR3: CAFGTAFYTF. CDR3 DNA sequence: TGTGCCTTCGGGACAGCCTTCTACACCTTC. The variable domain in full, with the rest retrieved from reference TRBV7-9 and TRBJ1-2, is DTGVSQNPRHKITKRGQNVTFRCDPISEHNRLYWYRQTLGQGPEFLTYFQNEAQLEKSRLLSDRFSAERPKGSFSTLEIQRTEQGDSAMYLCAFGTAFYTFGSGTRLTVV.